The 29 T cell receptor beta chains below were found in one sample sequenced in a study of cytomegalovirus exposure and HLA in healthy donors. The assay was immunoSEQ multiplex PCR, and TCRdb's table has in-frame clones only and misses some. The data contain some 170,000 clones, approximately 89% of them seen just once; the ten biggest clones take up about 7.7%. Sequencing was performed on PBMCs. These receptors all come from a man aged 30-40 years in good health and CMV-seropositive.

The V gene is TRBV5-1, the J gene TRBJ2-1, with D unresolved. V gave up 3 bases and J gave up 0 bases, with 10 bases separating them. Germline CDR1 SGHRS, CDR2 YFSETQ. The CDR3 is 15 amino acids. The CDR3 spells CASSSDQGSYNEQFF. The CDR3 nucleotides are TGCGCCAGCAGCTCGGATCAAGGCTCCTACAATGAGCAGTTCTTC.

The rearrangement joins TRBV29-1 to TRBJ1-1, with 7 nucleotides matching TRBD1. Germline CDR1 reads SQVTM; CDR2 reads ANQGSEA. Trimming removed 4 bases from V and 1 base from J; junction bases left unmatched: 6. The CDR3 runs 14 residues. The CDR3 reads CSVGRQGGNTEAFF. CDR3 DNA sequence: TGCAGCGTTGGGAGACAGGGTGGGAACACTGAAGCTTTCTTT.

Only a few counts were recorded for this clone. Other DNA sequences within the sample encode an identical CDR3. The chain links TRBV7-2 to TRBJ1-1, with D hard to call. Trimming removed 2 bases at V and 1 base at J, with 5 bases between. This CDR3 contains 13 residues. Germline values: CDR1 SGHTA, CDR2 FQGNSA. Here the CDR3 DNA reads TGTGCCAGCAGCTTACGCAGGAACACTGAAGCTTTCTTT. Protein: CASSLRRNTEAFF.

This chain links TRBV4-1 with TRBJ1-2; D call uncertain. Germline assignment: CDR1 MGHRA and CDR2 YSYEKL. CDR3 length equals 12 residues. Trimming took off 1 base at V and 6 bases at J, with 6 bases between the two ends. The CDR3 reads CASSQGGDGYTF. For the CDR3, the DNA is TGCGCCAGCAGCCAAGGGGGTGATGGCTACACCTTC.

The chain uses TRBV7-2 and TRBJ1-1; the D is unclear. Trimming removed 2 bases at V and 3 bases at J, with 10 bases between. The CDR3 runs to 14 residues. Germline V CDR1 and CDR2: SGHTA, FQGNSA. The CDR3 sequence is CASSLNVGDTEAFF. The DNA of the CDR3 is TGTGCCAGCAGCTTAAATGTTGGGGACACTGAAGCTTTCTTT.

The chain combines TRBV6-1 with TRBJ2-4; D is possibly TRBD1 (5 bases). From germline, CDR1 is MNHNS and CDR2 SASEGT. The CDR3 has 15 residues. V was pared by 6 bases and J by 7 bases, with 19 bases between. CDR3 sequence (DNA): TGTGCCAGCAGCGCACTTGACAGTATTGGCAACATTCAGTACTTC. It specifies CASSALDSIGNIQYF.

Here the CDR3 reads CASSYSIQGASEAFF. The DNA for the CDR3 is TGTGCCAGCAGTTACTCGATTCAGGGGGCGTCTGAAGCTTTCTTT. J is TRBJ1-1 and V is TRBV6-5; 8 bases match TRBD1. CDR3 length equals 15 residues. Per germline, CDR1 MNHEY and CDR2 SVGAGI. J gave up 6 bases and V 0 bases, and 6 bases lay outside the gene matches.

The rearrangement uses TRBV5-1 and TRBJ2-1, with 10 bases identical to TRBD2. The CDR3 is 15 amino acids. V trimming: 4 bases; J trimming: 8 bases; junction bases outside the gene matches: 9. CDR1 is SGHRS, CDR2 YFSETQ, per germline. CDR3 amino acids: CASSQSGRAYDEQFF. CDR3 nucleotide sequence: TGCGCCAGCAGCCAGAGCGGGAGGGCCTATGATGAGCAGTTCTTC.

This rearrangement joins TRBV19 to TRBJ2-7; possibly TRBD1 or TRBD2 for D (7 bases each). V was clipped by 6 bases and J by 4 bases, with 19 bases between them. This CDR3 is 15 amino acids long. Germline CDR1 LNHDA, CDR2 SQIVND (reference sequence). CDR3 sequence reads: CASSDGGTAEYEQYF. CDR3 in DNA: TGTGCCAGTAGCGACGGGGGGACAGCCGAATACGAGCAGTACTTC.

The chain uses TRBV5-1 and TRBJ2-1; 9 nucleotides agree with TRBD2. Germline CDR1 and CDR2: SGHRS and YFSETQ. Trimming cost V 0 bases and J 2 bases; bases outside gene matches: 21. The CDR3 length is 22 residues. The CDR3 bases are TGCGCCAGCAGCTTGGTGAGGGGGTGGGCTGAGATAGCGGGAGTCACCTACAATGAGCAGTTCTTC. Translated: CASSLVRGWAEIAGVTYNEQFF.

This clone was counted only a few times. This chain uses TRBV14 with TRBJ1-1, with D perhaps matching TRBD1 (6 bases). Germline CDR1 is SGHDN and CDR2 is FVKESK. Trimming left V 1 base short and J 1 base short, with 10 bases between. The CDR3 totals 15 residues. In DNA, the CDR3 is TGTGCCAGCAGCCAAGTTTGGGGGGCGAACACTGAAGCTTTCTTT. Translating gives CASSQVWGANTEAFF.

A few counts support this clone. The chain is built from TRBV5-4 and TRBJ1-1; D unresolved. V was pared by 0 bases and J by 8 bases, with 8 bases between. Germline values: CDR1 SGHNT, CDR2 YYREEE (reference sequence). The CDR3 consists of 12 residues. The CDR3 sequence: CASSLALGEAFF. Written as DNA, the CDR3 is TGTGCCAGCAGCTTGGCGCTGGGAGAAGCTTTCTTT.

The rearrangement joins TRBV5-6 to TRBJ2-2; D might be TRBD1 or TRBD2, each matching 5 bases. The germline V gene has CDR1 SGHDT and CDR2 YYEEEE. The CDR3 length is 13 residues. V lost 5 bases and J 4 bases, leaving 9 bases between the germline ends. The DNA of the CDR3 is TGTGCCAGCAGTCGGGACGTCACCGGGGAGCTGTTTTTT. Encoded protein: CASSRDVTGELFF. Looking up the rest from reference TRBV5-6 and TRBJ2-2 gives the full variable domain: DAGVTQSPTHLIKTRGQQVTLRCSPKSGHDTVSWYQQALGQGPQFIFQYYEEEERQRGNFPDRFSGHQFPNYSSELNVNALLLGDSALYLCASSRDVTGELFFGEGSRLTVL.

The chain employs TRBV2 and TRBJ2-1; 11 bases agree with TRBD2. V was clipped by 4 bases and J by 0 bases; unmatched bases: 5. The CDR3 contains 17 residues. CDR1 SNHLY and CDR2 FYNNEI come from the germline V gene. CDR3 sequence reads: CASSVRLAGSSYNEQFF. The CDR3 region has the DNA TGTGCCAGCAGTGTAAGACTAGCGGGGAGCTCCTACAATGAGCAGTTCTTC.

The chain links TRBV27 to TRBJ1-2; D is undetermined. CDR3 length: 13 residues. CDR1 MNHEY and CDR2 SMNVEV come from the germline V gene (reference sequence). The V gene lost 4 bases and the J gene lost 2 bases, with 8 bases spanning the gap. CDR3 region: CASSSNSNYGYTF. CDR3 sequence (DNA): TGTGCCAGCAGTTCGAACAGCAACTATGGCTACACCTTC.

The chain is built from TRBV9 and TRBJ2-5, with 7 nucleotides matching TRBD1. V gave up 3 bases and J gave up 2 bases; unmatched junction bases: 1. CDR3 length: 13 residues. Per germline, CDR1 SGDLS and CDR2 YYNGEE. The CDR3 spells CASSAGQQETQYF. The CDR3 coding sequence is TGTGCCAGCAGCGCGGGACAGCAAGAGACCCAGTACTTC. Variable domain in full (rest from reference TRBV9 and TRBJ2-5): DSGVTQTPKHLITATGQRVTLRCSPRSGDLSVYWYQQSLDQGLQFLIQYYNGEERAKGNILERFSAQQFPDLHSELNLSSLELGDSALYFCASSAGQQETQYFGPGTRLLVL.

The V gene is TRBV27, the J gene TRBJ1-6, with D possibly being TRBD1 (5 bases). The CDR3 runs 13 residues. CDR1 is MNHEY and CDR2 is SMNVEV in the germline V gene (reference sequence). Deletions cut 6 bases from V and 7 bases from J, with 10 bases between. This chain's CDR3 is CASRTGSNSPLHF. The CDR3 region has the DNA TGTGCCAGCAGAACAGGTAGCAATTCACCCCTCCACTTT.

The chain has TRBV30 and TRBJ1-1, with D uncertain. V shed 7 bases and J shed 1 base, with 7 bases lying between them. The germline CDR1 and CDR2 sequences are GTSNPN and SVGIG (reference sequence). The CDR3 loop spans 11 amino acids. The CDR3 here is CAYYKNTEAFF. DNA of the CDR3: TGTGCCTATTATAAGAACACTGAAGCTTTCTTT. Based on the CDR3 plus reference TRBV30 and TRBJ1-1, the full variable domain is SQTIHQWPATLVQPVGSPLSLECTVEGTSNPNLYWYRQAAGRGLQLLFYSVGIGQISSEVPQNLSASRPQDRQFILSSKKLLLSDSGFYLCAYYKNTEAFFGQGTRLTVV.

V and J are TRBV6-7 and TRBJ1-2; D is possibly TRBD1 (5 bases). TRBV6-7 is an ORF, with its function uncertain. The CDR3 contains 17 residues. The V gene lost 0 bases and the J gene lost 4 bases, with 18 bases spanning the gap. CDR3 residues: CASSYSAPPSGGYGYTF. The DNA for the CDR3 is TGTGCCAGCAGTTACTCGGCCCCGCCGTCCGGGGGCTATGGCTACACCTTC.

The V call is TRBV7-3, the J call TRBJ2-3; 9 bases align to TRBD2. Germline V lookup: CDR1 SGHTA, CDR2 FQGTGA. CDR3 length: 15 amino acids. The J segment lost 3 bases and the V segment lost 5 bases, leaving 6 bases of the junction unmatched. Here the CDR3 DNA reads TGTGCCAGCAGCGTGTATAGCGGGAGAACAGATACGCAGTATTTT. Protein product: CASSVYSGRTDTQYF.

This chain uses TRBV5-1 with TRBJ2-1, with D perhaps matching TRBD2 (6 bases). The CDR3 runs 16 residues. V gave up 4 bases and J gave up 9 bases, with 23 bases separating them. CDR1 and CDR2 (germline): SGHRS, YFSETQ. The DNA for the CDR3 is TGCGCCAGCAGCCAATCGGGGCTGGGGGGTTCAGTTGAGCAGTTCTTC. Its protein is CASSQSGLGGSVEQFF.

Here the CDR3 reads CASSRDSSYNSPLHF. DNA of the CDR3: TGTGCCAGCAGTAGGGACAGCTCCTATAATTCACCCCTCCACTTT. V usage is TRBV6-1 and J usage is TRBJ1-6, with 7 bases identical to TRBD1. The CDR3 contains 15 residues. V trimming: 5 bases; J trimming: 0 bases; junction bases outside the gene matches: 1. Germline V gene lookup returns CDR1 MNHNS and CDR2 SASEGT.

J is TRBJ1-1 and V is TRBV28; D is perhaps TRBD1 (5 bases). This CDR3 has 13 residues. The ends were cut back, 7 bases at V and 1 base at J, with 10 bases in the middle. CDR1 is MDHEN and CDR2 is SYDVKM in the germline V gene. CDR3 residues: CASKGSKNTEAFF. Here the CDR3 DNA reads TGTGCCAGCAAGGGGTCCAAGAACACTGAAGCTTTCTTT.

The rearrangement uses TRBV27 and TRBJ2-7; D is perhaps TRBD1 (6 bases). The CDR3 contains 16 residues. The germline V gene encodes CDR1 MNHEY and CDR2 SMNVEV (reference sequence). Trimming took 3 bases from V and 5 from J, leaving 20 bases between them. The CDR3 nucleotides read TGTGCCAGCAGTTTTCTCCTCCAGGGGCATGGTCACGAGCAGTACTTC. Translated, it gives CASSFLLQGHGHEQYF.

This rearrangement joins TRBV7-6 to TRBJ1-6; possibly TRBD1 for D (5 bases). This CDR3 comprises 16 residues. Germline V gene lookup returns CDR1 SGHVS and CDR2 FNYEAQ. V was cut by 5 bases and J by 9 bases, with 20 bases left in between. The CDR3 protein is CASSPRSRGSGSPLHF. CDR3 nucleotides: TGTGCCAGCAGCCCCAGGTCGCGGGGGTCGGGTTCACCCCTCCACTTT.

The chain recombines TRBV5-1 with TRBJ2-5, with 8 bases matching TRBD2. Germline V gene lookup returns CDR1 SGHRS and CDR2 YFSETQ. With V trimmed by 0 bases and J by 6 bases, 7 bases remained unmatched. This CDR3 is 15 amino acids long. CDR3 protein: CASSLGTSSRKTQYF. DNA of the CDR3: TGCGCCAGCAGCTTGGGGACTAGCAGCAGGAAGACCCAGTACTTC. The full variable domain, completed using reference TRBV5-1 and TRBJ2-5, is KAGVTQTPRYLIKTRGQQVTLSCSPISGHRSVSWYQQTPGQGLQFLFEYFSETQRNKGNFPGRFSGRQFSNSRSEMNVSTLELGDSALYLCASSLGTSSRKTQYFGPGTRLLVL.

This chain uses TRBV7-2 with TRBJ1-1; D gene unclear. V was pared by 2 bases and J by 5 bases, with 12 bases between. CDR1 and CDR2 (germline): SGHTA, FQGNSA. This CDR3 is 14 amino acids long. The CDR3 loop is CASSLWEGGTEAFF. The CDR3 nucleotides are TGTGCCAGCAGCTTATGGGAGGGAGGTACTGAAGCTTTCTTT. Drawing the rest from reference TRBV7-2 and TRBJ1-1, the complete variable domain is GAGVSQSPSNKVTEKGKDVELRCDPISGHTALYWYRQSLGQGLEFLIYFQGNSAPDKSGLPSDRFSAERTGGSVSTLTIQRTQQEDSAVYLCASSLWEGGTEAFFGQGTRLTVV.

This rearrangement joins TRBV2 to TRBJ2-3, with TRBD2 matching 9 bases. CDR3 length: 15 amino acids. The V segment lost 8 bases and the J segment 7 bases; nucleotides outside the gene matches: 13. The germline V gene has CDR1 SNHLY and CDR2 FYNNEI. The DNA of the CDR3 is TGTGCCAGCCTCATCCGGGCGGGAGGGCAACATACGCAGTATTTT. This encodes CASLIRAGGQHTQYF.

CDR3 DNA sequence: TGTGCCAGCAGTGCACAGGGCGACTATGGCTACACCTTC. It codes for CASSAQGDYGYTF. The genes are TRBV2 and TRBJ1-2; D may be TRBD1 (6 bases). The V end lost 4 bases, the J end lost 3 bases, and 9 bases lay between the germline ends. Germline CDR1 SNHLY, CDR2 FYNNEI. This CDR3 region has 13 residues.